This TCR beta chain stems from a study of blood T cell repertoires in COVID-19. At the level of the study: PBMCs, B-cell-depleted T cells, or T cells were the source of the cDNA or gDNA that made up the material.

Original processing methods: Nucleated cell counts were estimated from reference gene primer amplification. Sequencing was performed with immunoSEQ multiplex PCR; in TCRdb, only in-frame clones are kept and a portion is missing. V and J calls and clone size follow that table, whereas D and trimming were derived from the DNA. Seen here are hundreds of thousands of clones, approximately 85% observed once, and the top ten hold 0.65% to 0.8%. The CDR3 has 12 residues. Germline CDR1 and CDR2: SGHAT and FQNNGV. Trimming removed 6 bases at V and 6 bases at J, with 10 bases between. The specimen sequenced was peripheral blood. This TCR came from a human donor in a cohort sampled during active COVID-19. V usage is TRBV11-2 and J usage is TRBJ2-3; possible D gene TRBD2, 5 bases. The CDR3 sequence: CASSPRGDTQYF. As DNA, the CDR3 is TGTGCCAGCAGTCCCCGAGGGGATACGCAGTATTTT.